This TCR beta chain was documented in a study of a mutant IDH1 vaccine in newly diagnosed glioma. Broader study findings: The vaccine induced immune responses, and these occurred in around 93% of patients.

This CDR3 region has 18 residues. Trimming took 2 bases from V and 0 from J, leaving 19 bases between them. The germline gives CDR1 SGHVS, CDR2 FQNEAQ. The data were produced by immunoSEQ multiplex PCR, yet TCRdb's version contains in-frame clones alone and is incomplete. The sample includes tens of thousands of clones, about 81% of them seen just once. This clone turned up a few times. Its antigen is unknown. The time point was: week 23, last vaccination. In the vaccine, a single dose held 300 ug of the mutant IDH1 20-mer peptide, along with topical imiquimod. The astrocytomas were IDH1-mutant, ATRX-negative, and WHO grade 3 or 4.

This chain connects TRBV7-8 to TRBJ1-1, with D tentatively TRBD1 (5 bases). This TCR derives from a woman aged 40 to 55 with glioma. Some clones in this sample may be carry-over from other donors' samples. Sequenced here: PBMCs, sampled from a glioma patient whose treatment included an IDH1 peptide vaccine. Written as DNA, the CDR3 is TGTGCCAGCAGCTTAAGGGCCGGGGGGTGGAACATGAACACTGAAGCTTTCTTT. Translated, it gives CASSLRAGGWNMNTEAFF. The full variable domain, in which reference TRBV7-8 and TRBJ1-1 provide the parts outside the CDR3, is GAGVSQSPRYKVAKRGQDVALRCDPISGHVSLFWYQQALGQGPEFLTYFQNEAQLDKSGLPSDRFFAERPEGSVSTLKIQRTQQEDSAVYLCASSLRAGGWNMNTEAFFGQGTRLTVV.